Each of the 7 T cell receptor beta chains below was sequenced from the same sample in a study of T cells in Graves' hyperthyroidism and ophthalmopathy (dated by TCRdb to between 2019 and 2020). Receptor libraries were prepared by multiplex PCR. The instrument given in TCRdb is Illumina HiSeq 2000. The TCR beta CDR3 regions were amplified from the RNA transcripts. For the first round of RT-PCR on the TCR CDR3, the HTBI primer set was used together with the Qiagen OneStep RT-PCR kit. TCRdb itself trimmed the public reads at Q25 with fastp, ran MiXCR and retained productive beta chains. Identical CDR3 protein sequences are pooled into one entry, listed with their most common genes and DNA. This sample gives hundreds of thousands of distinct CDR3 sequences in total; 14% of them show up just once. Jointly, the top ten make up roughly a tenth of the sample. Sequencing used blood. These receptors originate from a woman in her late teens or twenties with Graves' hyperthyroidism.

This chain joins TRBV19 and TRBJ2-1, with D tentatively TRBD1 (5 bases). Between the trimmed V and J ends, which lost 6 bases and 8 bases, there was a span of 17 bases. The CDR3 sequence is 14 residues long. CDR1 is LNHDA, CDR2 SQIVND, per germline (reference sequence). CDR3 nucleotide sequence: TGTGCCAGTAGAAAATCGACAGAAGTGTATGAGCAGTTCTTC. Translating it yields CASRKSTEVYEQFF.

This clonotype was recorded a few times. The genes are TRBV5-5 and TRBJ2-2, with 7 nucleotides matching TRBD2. The CDR3 contains 16 residues. Per germline, CDR1 SGHKS and CDR2 YYEKEE (reference sequence). V lost 3 bases to trimming and J lost 7 bases; unmatched junction nucleotides: 12. CDR3 sequence (DNA): TGTGCCAGCAGCTCCCAGGCGGGGGAGGGAATCGGGGAGCTGTTTTTT. This translates into CASSSQAGEGIGELFF.

This clonotype occurred a few times. The chain joins TRBV20-1 to TRBJ2-2, with D perhaps matching TRBD1 (6 bases). Trimming stripped 0 bases from V and 6 bases from J, with 8 bases between. CDR1 DFQATT and CDR2 SNEGSKA come from the germline V gene (reference sequence). CDR3 length: 13 residues. The CDR3 reads CSARETGPGELFF. The CDR3 nucleotides read TGCAGTGCTAGAGAGACAGGTCCCGGGGAGCTGTTTTTT.

This clonotype was counted at least ten times. The chain has TRBV18 and TRBJ1-5, with D maybe TRBD1 (5 bases). Germline V gene data show CDR1 as KGHSH and CDR2 as LQKENI. The CDR3 has 14 residues. Trimming took 4 bases from V and 5 from J, leaving 12 bases between them. CDR3 amino acids: CASSLGRGDQPQHF. CDR3 in DNA: TGTGCCAGCTCACTGGGACGGGGAGATCAGCCCCAGCATTTT.

The chain couples TRBV7-8 to TRBJ2-3, with D possibly TRBD1 on 6 matching bases. There are 15 residues in the CDR3. In germline, CDR1 is SGHVS, CDR2 FQNEAQ. The ends were cut back, 2 bases at V and 5 bases at J, with 14 bases in the middle. CDR3 DNA: TGTGCCAGCAGCTTAAGTTCGGGACAAGAAGATACGCAGTATTTT. Translation: CASSLSSGQEDTQYF.

The V call is TRBV6-2 or TRBV6-3, the J call TRBJ2-7; 7 bases are a match to TRBD2. Germline loops: CDR1 MNHEY, CDR2 SVGEGT. With V trimmed by 5 bases and J by 5 bases, 9 bases remained unmatched. The CDR3 runs 14 residues. CDR3 in amino acids: CASSVWGGAHEQYF. DNA of the CDR3: TGTGCCAGCAGTGTGTGGGGGGGAGCCCACGAGCAGTACTTC.

This clonotype was seen at least ten times. The J gene is TRBJ2-3, the V gene TRBV20-1, with 12 bases lining up with TRBD2. V dropped 5 bases and J dropped 5; count of bases not matched to a gene: 8. This CDR3 is 15 amino acids long. CDR1 DFQATT and CDR2 SNEGSKA come from the germline V gene (reference sequence). The CDR3 loop is CSAPRTSGVGDTQYF. CDR3 nucleotides: TGCAGTGCTCCCCGGACTAGCGGGGTAGGAGATACGCAGTATTTT.